Described below is a single T cell receptor beta chain sequence and its context. Its antigen is unknown. Base qualities are not provided; no much larger clone lies one nucleotide away. The germline V gene provides CDR1 SGHRS and CDR2 YFSETQ. Trimming at the junction amounts to 8 bases on V and 2 bases on J, and the germline ends lie 11 bases apart. The CDR3 covers 13 residues, taking in both the cysteine and the phenylalanine. Only the CDR3 DNA is retained, 39 bases long and in frame from the first base. Collaborating institutions collected whole blood in K2EDTA tubes following their own protocols. Collaborator samples were shipped for TCRbeta analysis as frozen whole blood, isolated PBMCs, or DNA extracted from either sample type. TCRbeta CDR3 regions were amplified from genomic DNA by means of the immunoSEQ Assay, a bias-controlled multiplex PCR. In the original analysis: The number of nucleated cells in each sample was estimated by amplification of reference gene primers within the assay. Sequence reads were collapsed and filtered to measure the absolute abundance of every unique TCRbeta CDR3 rearrangement. For each sample, productive Simpson clonality was calculated by taking the square root of Simpson's diversity index across productive rearrangements. This immuneACCESS table, as held by TCRdb, lists in-frame sequences with V and J called but not all clones. Of the missing ones, under half trace to an unresolved V gene in checked studies; the others have no known cause. The DNA was the basis for D and trimming; V, J and clone size are from that table. The sample records 98,000 or so clones, 75% to 95% of which are singletons. Of the sample, roughly 5.6% is held by the ten largest clones.

The sample originates from a study of blood T cell repertoires in COVID-19 (TCRdb year 2020). About the study as a whole: The collaborator samples originated in the United States, Italy and Spain and spanned the acute and convalescent phases of COVID-19. The material from the prospective study consisted of cDNA or gDNA derived from T cells, B-cell-depleted T cells, or PBMCs. Deeply sampled blood TCRbeta repertoires from subjects exposed to, actively infected with, or recovered from COVID-19 were included in the dataset. The repertoires were released in a freely available public database meant as a resource for research on the immune response to SARS-CoV-2. Samples were obtained from the ongoing ImmuneRACE study (first 160 participants) and from some 1,200 subjects provided by 6 global collaborators. Nearly every sample came with metadata listing a de-identified subject ID, COVID-19 status, age in years and sex. HLA class I and class II types, where available, came from metadata supplied by the sample provider rather than from assay-based typing. Overall study outcomes, separate from this receptor: How much clinical and demographic metadata was included differed by source and by participant, and the metadata was provided uncurated.

The sample taken for sequencing was peripheral blood. This TCR derives from a human donor in a cohort sampled during active COVID-19. The chain links TRBV5-1 with TRBJ2-1; TRBD1 is a weak D gene call, 6 bases matching. DNA sequence: TGCGCCAGTCGGACAGACACCTACAATGAGCAGTTCTTC. It translates as CASRTDTYNEQFF.